The 24 T cell receptor beta chains listed next were all sequenced from one sample in a study of T cells after yellow fever vaccination (dated by TCRdb to about 2019). The treatment or condition label for this specimen denotes: live attenuated yellow fever vaccine strain. Library preparation employed 5' RACE. The sequencer listed for this sample is Illumina NovaSeq 6000. TCRdb's own reprocessing of the public reads used fastp at Q25 and MiXCR and kept productive beta chains. Here each entry gathers all rows of one CDR3 protein and keeps the most common genes and DNA. In this sample the table shows 300,000 to 350,000 distinct CDR3 sequences, approximately 4% of which occur a single time. The ten largest clones take up more than 20% of the sample. The specimen was PBMCs, collected 5 days after the yellow fever booster vaccination. All receptors come from a man younger than 35 who received the YFV17D yellow fever vaccine.

This sequence joins TRBV5-1 and TRBJ2-3; no firm D call. The germline V and J ends were trimmed by 4 bases and 6 bases, with 15 bases remaining between them. The length of the CDR3 is 14 residues. Per germline, CDR1 SGHRS and CDR2 YFSETQ. The CDR3 is CASSLGYQPDTQYF. In nucleotides, the CDR3 is TGCGCCAGCAGCCTAGGATATCAGCCGGATACGCAGTATTTT.

This clonotype appeared a few times. The chain recombines TRBV7-9 with TRBJ2-7, with a tentative D call TRBD1 (5 bases). The CDR3 contains 13 residues. In germline, CDR1 is SEHNR, CDR2 FQNEAQ (reference sequence). The V end lost 3 bases, the J end lost 2 bases, and 8 bases lay between the germline ends. CDR3 residues: CASSFWGPYEQYF. The CDR3, as DNA: TGTGCCAGCAGCTTTTGGGGCCCCTACGAGCAGTACTTC. The entire variable domain, with the rest obtained from reference TRBV7-9 and TRBJ2-7, is as follows: DTGVSQNPRHKITKRGQNVTFRCDPISEHNRLYWYRQTLGQGPEFLTYFQNEAQLEKSRLLSDRFSAERPKGSFSTLEIQRTEQGDSAMYLCASSFWGPYEQYFGPGTRLTVT.

CDR3 in amino acids: CASRDRGPSETQYF. CDR3 coding DNA: TGTGCCAGCCGCGACAGGGGGCCTTCTGAGACCCAGTACTTC. This chain joins TRBV11-1 and TRBJ2-5; TRBD1 agrees at 10 bases. The length of the CDR3 is 14 residues. Germline V gene lookup returns CDR1 SGHAT and CDR2 FQDESV (reference sequence). V gave up 8 bases and J gave up 5 bases; unmatched junction bases: 8.

A word on this clonotype: A much more abundant neighbour one base away suggests this may be a read error. V is TRBV5-1 and J is TRBJ2-1; 11 positions match TRBD2. CDR1 SGHRS and CDR2 YFSETQ come from the germline V gene. This CDR3 is 18 amino acids long. The ends lost 5 bases at V and 5 bases at J; junction bases unmatched: 15. Here the CDR3 reads CASRTGGVAGGLNNEQFF. The CDR3 DNA is TGCGCCAGCAGAACCGGCGGAGTAGCGGGGGGGCTGAACAATGAGCAGTTCTTC.

In this sample, this clonotype turned up a few times. V usage is TRBV6-1 and J usage is TRBJ2-2; D is uncertain. Germline CDR1 is MNHNS and CDR2 is SASEGT. The CDR3 loop spans 15 amino acids. V gave up 1 base and J gave up 1 base, with 7 bases separating them. The CDR3 protein is CASSEVQVNTGELFF. CDR3 nucleotides: TGTGCCAGCAGTGAAGTACAAGTGAACACCGGGGAGCTGTTTTTT.

This clonotype has just a few counts. The V gene is TRBV29-1, the J gene TRBJ2-3; TRBD2 matches 7 bases. The CDR3 consists of 13 residues. CDR1 and CDR2 from the germline V gene are SQVTM and ANQGSEA. The ends lost 3 bases at V and 3 bases at J; junction bases unmatched: 3. The CDR3 loop reads CSVDGGGTDTQYF. The DNA of the CDR3 is TGCAGCGTTGATGGGGGGGGGACAGATACGCAGTATTTT.

This clonotype was picked up a small number of times. The genes are TRBV4-3 and TRBJ2-1, with 11 bases that match TRBD2. Trimming at V came to 0 bases and at J to 9 bases, leaving 7 bases not matched to a gene. In germline, CDR1 is LGHNA, CDR2 YSLEER. This CDR3 is built from 16 residues. Here the CDR3 DNA reads TGCGCCAGCAGCCAAGAGACCCTAGCGGGGGGCAGTGAGCAGTTCTTC. Protein: CASSQETLAGGSEQFF.

The chain combines TRBV27 with TRBJ2-2; D is uncertain. The CDR3 extends over 12 amino acids. The germline V gene has CDR1 MNHEY and CDR2 SMNVEV (reference sequence). V was clipped by 5 bases and J by 7 bases, with 8 bases between them. The CDR3: CASSPLRGELFF. The CDR3 bases are TGTGCCAGCAGTCCTCTCCGCGGGGAGCTGTTTTTT.

This clonotype was counted only a few times. The chain couples TRBV18 to TRBJ2-3, with D possibly being TRBD1 or TRBD2 (5 bases each). From germline, CDR1 is KGHSH and CDR2 LQKENI. CDR3 length: 15 residues. Trimming shortened V by 5 bases and J by 0 bases, and 12 bases separated the two germline ends. CDR3 loop: CASSEGTVSTDTQYF. Written as DNA, the CDR3 is TGTGCCAGCTCAGAAGGGACGGTTAGCACAGATACGCAGTATTTT.

This clonotype showed up many times. The chain couples TRBV5-1 to TRBJ2-7; the D gene is possibly TRBD1 (5 bases). V lost 6 bases, J lost 0 bases, and 7 bases lay in between. This CDR3 contains 12 residues. Germline CDR1 SGHRS, CDR2 YFSETQ. CDR3 nucleotides: TGCGCCAGCATAGGGGACTCCTACGAGCAGTACTTC. It yields the protein CASIGDSYEQYF.

This clonotype was seen only a few times. The V gene is TRBV2, the J gene TRBJ1-2, with D possibly TRBD1 on 6 matching bases. The CDR3 sequence is 10 residues long. Trimming left V 8 bases short and J 6 bases short, with 7 bases between. Per the germline V gene, CDR1 is SNHLY and CDR2 is FYNNEI. The CDR3 spells CASWTDGYTF. In DNA, the CDR3 is TGTGCCAGCTGGACAGATGGCTACACCTTC.

This clonotype was counted between two and nine times. The V and J genes are TRBV15 and TRBJ1-2, with a possible D match to TRBD1 (5 bases). The germline CDR1 and CDR2 sequences are LNHNV and YYDKDF (reference sequence). V was trimmed by 0 bases and J by 7 bases, leaving 12 bases between them. The CDR3 has 14 amino acids. CDR3 in amino acids: CATSRDPTGVGYTF. The CDR3 region has the DNA TGTGCCACCAGCAGAGATCCGACGGGGGTTGGCTACACCTTC. The entire variable domain, with the rest obtained from reference TRBV15 and TRBJ1-2, is as follows: DAMVIQNPRYQVTQFGKPVTLSCSQTLNHNVMYWYQQKSSQAPKLLFHYYDKDFNNEADTPDNFQSRRPNTSFCFLDIRSPGLGDTAMYLCATSRDPTGVGYTFGSGTRLTVV.

This clonotype was recorded a few times. V gene TRBV9 combines with J gene TRBJ2-3; no clear D gene. Trimming pared 3 bases from V and 0 bases from J, leaving 14 bases between. The CDR3 spans 16 residues. Germline assignment: CDR1 SGDLS and CDR2 YYNGEE. The DNA for the CDR3 is TGTGCCAGCAGCGCTTTTGGAGTAACTAGCACAGATACGCAGTATTTT. Translated: CASSAFGVTSTDTQYF.

The sample holds a few counts of this clonotype. This chain uses TRBV29-1 with TRBJ1-2; 12 bases are a match to TRBD1. The CDR3 consists of 15 residues. V dropped 6 bases and J dropped 4; count of bases not matched to a gene: 9. In germline, CDR1 is SQVTM, CDR2 ANQGSEA. The DNA for the CDR3 is TGCAGCGTCCGGGACAGGGGGCGGCACGGCTATGGCTACACCTTC. It is translated as CSVRDRGRHGYGYTF. Filled out from reference TRBV29-1 and TRBJ1-2, the complete variable domain reads SAVISQKPSRDICQRGTSLTIQCQVDSQVTMMFWYRQQPGQSLTLIATANQGSEATYESGFVIDKFPISRPNLTFSTLTVSNMSPEDSSIYLCSVRDRGRHGYGYTFGSGTRLTVV.

In its sample, this clonotype was seen a few times. V is TRBV6-5 and J is TRBJ2-1; a possible D gene is TRBD1 (6 bases). Germline lookup yields CDR1 MNHEY and CDR2 SVGAGI. Trimming pared 7 bases from V and 7 bases from J, leaving 14 bases between. The CDR3 covers 13 residues. The CDR3 nucleotides read TGTGCCAGCAAACAAACAGGGTGGAATGAGCAGTTCTTC. It encodes CASKQTGWNEQFF.

In this sample, this clonotype turned up a few times. The V gene is TRBV4-3, the J gene TRBJ2-3; tentatively, D is TRBD1 (5 bases). Germline V lookup: CDR1 LGHNA, CDR2 YSLEER. V was shortened by 5 bases and J by 0 bases, with 15 bases between the two germline ends. There are 16 residues in the CDR3. The CDR3 DNA is TGCGCCAGCAGCAGGCGGACATCCTCTAGCACAGATACGCAGTATTTT. Its protein product is CASSRRTSSSTDTQYF.

This clonotype has only a few counts. This chain joins TRBV4-1 and TRBJ2-4; D is unresolved. Trimming pared 2 bases from V and 0 bases from J, leaving 14 bases between. Germline lookup yields CDR1 MGHRA and CDR2 YSYEKL. This CDR3 has 17 amino acids. The CDR3 is CASSQPTFGGAKNIQYF. The CDR3 DNA reads TGCGCCAGCAGCCAACCGACTTTTGGTGGAGCCAAAAACATTCAGTACTTC.

V is TRBV29-1 and J is TRBJ2-5; 13 positions match TRBD2. Germline loops: CDR1 SQVTM, CDR2 ANQGSEA. The CDR3 runs 17 residues. V was clipped by 7 bases and J by 3 bases; unmatched bases: 14. CDR3 loop: CSARIPPGLAGKETQYF. The CDR3, as DNA: TGCAGCGCACGCATCCCTCCGGGACTAGCGGGGAAAGAGACCCAGTACTTC.

The chain has TRBV21-1 and TRBJ1-1; TRBD1, as called in the table, went unchecked against the DNA. TRBV21-1 is a documented pseudogene. The CDR3 runs to 13 residues. The DNA of the CDR3 is TGTGCCAGCAGCAAAGCATCGCCCCCTGAAGCTTTCTTT. Translating it yields CASSKASPPEAFF.

V usage is TRBV12-3 or TRBV12-4 and J usage is TRBJ2-3; D perhaps matches TRBD2 (7 bases). The V end lost 1 base, the J end lost 2 bases, and 25 bases lay between the germline ends. The CDR3 extends over 20 amino acids. CDR3 sequence: CASSLDPLPEGGRSTDTQYF. For the CDR3, the DNA is TGTGCCAGCAGTTTAGATCCTCTTCCGGAGGGGGGGAGGTCCACAGATACGCAGTATTTT.

This clonotype was recorded many times. The gene calls are TRBV20-1 and TRBJ2-4; possibly TRBD2 for D (6 bases). From germline, CDR1 is DFQATT and CDR2 SNEGSKA (reference sequence). There are 13 residues in the CDR3. Trimming took off 4 bases at V and 8 bases at J, with 15 bases between the two ends. This CDR3 is CSATTAGRDIQYF. CDR3 sequence (DNA): TGCAGTGCTACGACAGCCGGGAGAGACATTCAGTACTTC.

A few counts support this clonotype. The gene calls are TRBV7-9 and TRBJ1-2; unclear D gene. This CDR3 is 14 amino acids long. The ends were cut back, 5 bases at V and 6 bases at J, with 16 bases in the middle. Germline CDR1 SEHNR, CDR2 FQNEAQ (reference sequence). The CDR3 bases are TGTGCCAGCAGCCAAGGGCACCCAAGGGATGGCTACACCTTC. This encodes CASSQGHPRDGYTF.

This chain joins TRBV5-1 and TRBJ2-3; 9 nucleotides match TRBD2. From germline, CDR1 is SGHRS and CDR2 YFSETQ. After removal of 2 bases from V and 2 bases from J, the junction contained 3 bases not matched to a gene. The CDR3 has 15 amino acids. CDR3 residues: CASSFLAGTTDTQYF. The CDR3, as DNA: TGCGCCAGCAGCTTTCTAGCGGGGACCACAGATACGCAGTATTTT. Based on the CDR3 plus reference TRBV5-1 and TRBJ2-3, the full variable domain is KAGVTQTPRYLIKTRGQQVTLSCSPISGHRSVSWYQQTPGQGLQFLFEYFSETQRNKGNFPGRFSGRQFSNSRSEMNVSTLELGDSALYLCASSFLAGTTDTQYFGPGTRLTVL.

This clonotype was seen at least ten times. The chain uses TRBV7-2 and TRBJ1-6; the D is unclear. The V end was cut by 5 bases, the J end by 5 bases, with 7 bases between. This CDR3 comprises 13 residues. The germline CDR1 and CDR2 sequences are SGHTA and FQGNSA. CDR3 DNA: TGTGCCAGCAGCCGGCCCCATAATTCACCCCTCCACTTT. Its protein product is CASSRPHNSPLHF.